Following are 9 T cell receptor beta chains from one sample sequenced in a study of technical replicates of blood from several donors. Data came from immunoSEQ multiplex PCR; TCRdb stores just in-frame clones and leaves some out. The sample has nearly 80,000 clones; approximately 93% are singletons. The sequenced sample was T cells isolated from PBMCs. These receptors all come from a human donor in good health.

The V gene is TRBV2, the J gene TRBJ2-5; perhaps TRBD1 as D (5 bases). The CDR3 loop spans 14 amino acids. The germline CDR1 and CDR2 sequences are SNHLY and FYNNEI. V shed 2 bases and J shed 3 bases, with 10 bases lying between them. The CDR3 sequence: CASSERAGKETQYF. For the CDR3, the DNA is TGTGCCAGCAGTGAAAGGGCAGGGAAAGAGACCCAGTACTTC. The full variable domain, completed using reference TRBV2 and TRBJ2-5, is EPEVTQTPSHQVTQMGQEVILRCVPISNHLYFYWYRQILGQKVEFLVSFYNNEISEKSEIFDDQFSVERPDGSNFTLKIRSTKLEDSAMYFCASSERAGKETQYFGPGTRLLVL.

This rearrangement joins TRBV4-2 to TRBJ1-5, with D uncertain. Germline V gene sequence: CDR1 LGHNA, CDR2 YNFKEQ. This CDR3 has 16 amino acids. Between the trimmed V and J ends, which lost 0 bases and 2 bases, there was a span of 11 bases. The CDR3 sequence: CASSQDWGVGNQPQHF. Here the CDR3 DNA reads TGTGCCAGCAGCCAAGATTGGGGAGTAGGCAATCAGCCCCAGCATTTT.

Written as DNA, the CDR3 is TGTGCCAGCAGCTCCTTCCCCGGGACTAGCGGGAGCTTCGCGACCGGGGAGCTGTTTTTT. Protein product: CASSSFPGTSGSFATGELFF. J is TRBJ2-2 and V is TRBV7-8; 14 nucleotides match TRBD2. Trimming removed 4 bases from V and 5 bases from J; junction bases left unmatched: 15. The CDR3 consists of 20 residues. The germline V gene has CDR1 SGHVS and CDR2 FQNEAQ.

V gene TRBV27 combines with J gene TRBJ2-3; D call uncertain. Germline loops: CDR1 MNHEY, CDR2 SMNVEV (reference sequence). The CDR3 runs to 13 residues. V lost 3 bases, J lost 2 bases, and 6 bases lay in between. This CDR3 reads CASSLSDTDTQYF. The CDR3 DNA is TGTGCCAGCAGTTTGTCAGACACAGATACGCAGTATTTT.

This rearrangement joins TRBV5-1 to TRBJ1-1; TRBD1 aligns across 9 bases. Per the germline V gene, CDR1 is SGHRS and CDR2 is YFSETQ. V lost 4 bases, J lost 11 bases, and 9 bases stayed unmatched. The CDR3 spans 13 residues. For the CDR3, the DNA is TGCGCCAGCAGCCCTGGGACAGGGAGGGAGGCTTTCTTT. This encodes CASSPGTGREAFF.

V is TRBV4-2 and J is TRBJ2-2; D is unclear. This CDR3 has 15 residues. The ends were cut back, 1 base at V and 6 bases at J, with 12 bases in the middle. Germline values: CDR1 LGHNA, CDR2 YNFKEQ. This chain's CDR3 is CASSQGLLGAGELFF. The CDR3 nucleotides are TGTGCCAGCAGCCAAGGCCTACTGGGCGCCGGGGAGCTGTTTTTT.

The chain uses TRBV7-6 and TRBJ2-3, with TRBD2 matching over 7 bases. With 5 bases clipped from V and 5 bases from J, the junction kept 16 bases outside the gene matches. CDR1 is SGHVS, CDR2 FNYEAQ, per germline. This CDR3 region has 17 residues. CDR3 nucleotide sequence: TGTGCCAGCAGCCATATAGCTAGCGGTCAGAGGGGAGATACGCAGTATTTT. Protein product: CASSHIASGQRGDTQYF.

V gene TRBV7-3 combines with J gene TRBJ2-6, with 7 bases identical to TRBD1. Germline CDR1 is SGHTA and CDR2 is FQGTGA. The J segment lost 1 base and the V segment lost 2 bases, leaving 5 bases of the junction unmatched. The CDR3 length is 17 residues. CDR3 in DNA: TGTGCCAGCAGCTTAGTGGGGACAGCGTCTGGGGCCAACGTCCTGACTTTC. Its protein is CASSLVGTASGANVLTF.

The J gene is TRBJ2-3, the V gene TRBV9, with D perhaps TRBD2 (5 bases). V was cut by 4 bases and J by 3 bases, with 18 bases left in between. In germline, CDR1 is SGDLS, CDR2 YYNGEE. The CDR3 is 16 residues long. The CDR3 sequence is CASSFSGGLETDTQYF. The CDR3 nucleotides read TGTGCCAGCAGCTTCAGCGGAGGCCTTGAAACAGATACGCAGTATTTT.